This record looks at one T cell receptor beta chain sequence and its context. Its antigen is not identified. This entry belongs to a study of cytomegalovirus exposure and HLA in healthy donors. Study outcomes and limitations: Data from an earlier analysis indicated that most TCR beta V segments were productive either about 87% or about 30% of the time. A later analysis found that most CMV-associated TCR beta chains appeared HLA-restricted. Altogether, 164 TCR beta chains were recorded as cytomegalovirus-associated.

Primers for the PCR totalled 60 Vbeta and 13 Jbeta. The protocol was immunoSEQ multiplex PCR, while the TCRdb copy is restricted to in-frame clones and leaves out a portion. The sample lists about 130,000 clones; roughly three quarters were seen once. The sequenced material came from PBMCs. This receptor was identified in a man aged 25-45 years in good health and CMV-seronegative.

DNA for the CDR3: TGTGCCAGCAGCGGAGGGGTAGCGGGGGTACTAAAAGAGACCCAGTACTTC. Its translation: CASSGGVAGVLKETQYF. The gene calls are TRBV9 and TRBJ2-5; 9 nucleotides line up with TRBD2. The V and J ends lost 3 bases and 3 bases, in that order; junction bases with no gene match: 12. The CDR3 has 17 amino acids. Per germline, CDR1 SGDLS and CDR2 YYNGEE. Combining the CDR3 with reference TRBV9 and TRBJ2-5 gives the whole variable domain DSGVTQTPKHLITATGQRVTLRCSPRSGDLSVYWYQQSLDQGLQFLIQYYNGEERAKGNILERFSAQQFPDLHSELNLSSLELGDSALYFCASSGGVAGVLKETQYFGPGTRLLVL.